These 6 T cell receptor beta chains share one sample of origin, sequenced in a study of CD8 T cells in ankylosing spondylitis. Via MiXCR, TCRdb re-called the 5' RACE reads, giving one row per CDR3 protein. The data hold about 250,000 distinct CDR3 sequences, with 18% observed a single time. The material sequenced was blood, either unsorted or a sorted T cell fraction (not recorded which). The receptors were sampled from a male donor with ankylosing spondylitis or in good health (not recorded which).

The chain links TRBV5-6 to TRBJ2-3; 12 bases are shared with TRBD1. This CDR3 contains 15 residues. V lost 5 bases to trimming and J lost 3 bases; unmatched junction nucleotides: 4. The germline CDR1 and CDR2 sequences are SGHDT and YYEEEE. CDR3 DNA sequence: TGTGCCAGCAGACGGGACAGGGGGCCAACAGATACGCAGTATTTT. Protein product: CASRRDRGPTDTQYF.

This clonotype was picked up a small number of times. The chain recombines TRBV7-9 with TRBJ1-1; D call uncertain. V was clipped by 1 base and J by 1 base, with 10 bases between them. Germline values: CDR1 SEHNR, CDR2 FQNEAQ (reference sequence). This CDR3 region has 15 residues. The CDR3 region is CASSLDPVENTEAFF. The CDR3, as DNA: TGTGCCAGCAGCTTAGACCCGGTGGAGAACACTGAAGCTTTCTTT. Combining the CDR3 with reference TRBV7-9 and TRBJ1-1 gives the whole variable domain DTGVSQNPRHKITKRGQNVTFRCDPISEHNRLYWYRQTLGQGPEFLTYFQNEAQLEKSRLLSDRFSAERPKGSFSTLEIQRTEQGDSAMYLCASSLDPVENTEAFFGQGTRLTVV.

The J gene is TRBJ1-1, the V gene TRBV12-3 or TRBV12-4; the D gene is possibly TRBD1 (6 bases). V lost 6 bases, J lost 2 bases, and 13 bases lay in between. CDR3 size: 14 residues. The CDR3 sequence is CASRQGHYNTEAFF. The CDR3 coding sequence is TGTGCCAGCAGGCAGGGACACTATAACACTGAAGCTTTCTTT.

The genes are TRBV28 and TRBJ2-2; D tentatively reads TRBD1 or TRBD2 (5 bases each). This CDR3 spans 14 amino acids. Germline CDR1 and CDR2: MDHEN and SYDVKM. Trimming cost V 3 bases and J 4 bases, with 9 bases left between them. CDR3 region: CASSLGPTTGELFF. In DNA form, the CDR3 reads TGTGCCAGCAGTTTGGGACCCACCACCGGGGAGCTGTTTTTT.

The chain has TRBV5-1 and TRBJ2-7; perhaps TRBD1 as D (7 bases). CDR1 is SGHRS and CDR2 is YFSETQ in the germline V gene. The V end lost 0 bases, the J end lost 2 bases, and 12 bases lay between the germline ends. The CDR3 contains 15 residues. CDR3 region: CASSLAGGQTYEQYF. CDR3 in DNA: TGCGCCAGCAGCTTGGCCGGGGGACAGACCTACGAGCAGTACTTC.

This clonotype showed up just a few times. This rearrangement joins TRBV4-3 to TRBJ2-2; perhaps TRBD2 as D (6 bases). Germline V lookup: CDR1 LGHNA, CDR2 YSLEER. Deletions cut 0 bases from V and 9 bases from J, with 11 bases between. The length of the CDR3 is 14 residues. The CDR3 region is CASSQDAGPRELFF. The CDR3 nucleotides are TGCGCCAGCAGCCAAGATGCGGGACCGAGGGAGCTGTTTTTT.